Listed here are 5 T cell receptor beta chains from one sample, sequenced in a study of blood T cell repertoires in COVID-19. Only in-frame clones appear in the TCRdb table, and some are missing; sequencing was by immunoSEQ multiplex PCR. The sample includes roughly 100,000 clones, 84% of them seen just once. The sequencing sample was made of peripheral blood. The receptors were sampled from a man aged 35-49 years with active or convalescent COVID-19.

The rearrangement joins TRBV10-1 to TRBJ1-2, with 7 bases fitting TRBD1. The germline gives CDR1 WNHNN, CDR2 SYGVQD (reference sequence). V dropped 1 base and J dropped 8; count of bases not matched to a gene: 7. This CDR3 is built from 14 residues. The CDR3 DNA follows: TGCGCCAGCAGTGAGTTAGGCAGGGGGTGCGGCTACACCTTC. It translates to CASSELGRGCGYTF.

Regarding this clone: This specimen includes other DNA sequences encoding the same CDR3. V and J are TRBV19 and TRBJ1-1; D is unclear. This CDR3 is built from 11 residues. CDR1 is LNHDA and CDR2 is SQIVND in the germline V gene (reference sequence). The ends were cut back, 6 bases at V and 1 base at J, with 3 bases in the middle. CDR3 in amino acids: CASSRNTEAFF. As DNA, the CDR3 is TGTGCCAGTAGCCGGAACACTGAAGCTTTCTTT.

The J gene is TRBJ2-7, the V gene TRBV6-5; D might be TRBD1 (5 bases). CDR3 length equals 14 residues. CDR1 and CDR2 (germline): MNHEY, SVGAGI. Trimming removed 0 bases from V and 3 bases from J, with 9 bases in between. CDR3 region: CASSYSTRGYEQYF. In DNA form, the CDR3 reads TGTGCCAGCAGTTACTCGACAAGGGGCTACGAGCAGTACTTC.

This chain joins TRBV6-5 and TRBJ1-1; 12 bases are a match to TRBD1. From germline, CDR1 is MNHEY and CDR2 SVGAGI. Losses at the gene ends were 0 bases for V and 6 bases for J; bases not matched to a gene: 2. The CDR3 consists of 15 residues. The CDR3 sequence is CASSYSGDRGPEAFF. The CDR3 nucleotides are TGTGCCAGCAGTTACTCCGGGGACAGGGGGCCTGAAGCTTTCTTT.

V and J are TRBV7-9 and TRBJ2-5; TRBD1 aligns across 8 bases. CDR1 is SEHNR and CDR2 is FQNEAQ in the germline V gene (reference sequence). CDR3 length: 15 amino acids. V gave up 5 bases and J gave up 6 bases; unmatched junction bases: 11. CDR3 loop: CASSVVSDRAKTQYF. In nucleotides, the CDR3 is TGTGCCAGCAGCGTAGTTTCGGACAGGGCTAAGACCCAGTACTTC. The variable domain in full, with the rest retrieved from reference TRBV7-9 and TRBJ2-5, is DTGVSQNPRHKITKRGQNVTFRCDPISEHNRLYWYRQTLGQGPEFLTYFQNEAQLEKSRLLSDRFSAERPKGSFSTLEIQRTEQGDSAMYLCASSVVSDRAKTQYFGPGTRLLVL.